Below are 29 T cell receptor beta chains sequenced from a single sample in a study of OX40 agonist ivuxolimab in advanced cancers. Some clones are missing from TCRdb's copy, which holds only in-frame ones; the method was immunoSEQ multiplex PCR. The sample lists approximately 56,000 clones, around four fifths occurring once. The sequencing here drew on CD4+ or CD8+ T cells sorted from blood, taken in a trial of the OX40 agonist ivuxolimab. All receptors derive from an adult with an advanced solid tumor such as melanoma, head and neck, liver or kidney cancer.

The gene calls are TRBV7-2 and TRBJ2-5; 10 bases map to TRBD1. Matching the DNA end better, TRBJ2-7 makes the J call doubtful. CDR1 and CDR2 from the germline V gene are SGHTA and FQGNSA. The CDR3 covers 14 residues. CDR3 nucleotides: TGTGCCAGCAGCTTGGACAGGGGGTACTACGAGCAGTACTTC. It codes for CASSLDRGYYEQYF.

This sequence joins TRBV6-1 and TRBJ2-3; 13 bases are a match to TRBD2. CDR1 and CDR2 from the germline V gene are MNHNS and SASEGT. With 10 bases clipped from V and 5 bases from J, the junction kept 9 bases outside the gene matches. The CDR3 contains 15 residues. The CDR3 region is CATFTSGGAGDTQYF. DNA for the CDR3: TGTGCCACCTTTACTAGCGGGGGGGCCGGAGATACGCAGTATTTT.

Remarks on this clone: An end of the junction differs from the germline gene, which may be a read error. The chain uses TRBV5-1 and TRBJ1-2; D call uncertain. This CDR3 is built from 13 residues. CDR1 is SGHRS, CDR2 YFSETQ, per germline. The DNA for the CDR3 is TGTGCCAGCAGCCCCGGGCCCGACTATGGCTACACCTTC. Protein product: CASSPGPDYGYTF.

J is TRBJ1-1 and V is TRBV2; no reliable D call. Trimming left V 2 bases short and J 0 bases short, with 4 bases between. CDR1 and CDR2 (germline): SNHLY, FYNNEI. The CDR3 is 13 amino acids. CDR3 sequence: CASSESLNTEAFF. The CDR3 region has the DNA TGTGCCAGCAGTGAAAGTTTGAACACTGAAGCTTTCTTT.

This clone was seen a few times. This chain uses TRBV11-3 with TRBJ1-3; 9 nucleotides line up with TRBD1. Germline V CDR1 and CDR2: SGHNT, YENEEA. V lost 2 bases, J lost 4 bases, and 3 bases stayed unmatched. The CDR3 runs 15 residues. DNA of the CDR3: TGTGCCAGCAGCTTACCTGGGACAGGGGGAAACACCATATATTTT. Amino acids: CASSLPGTGGNTIYF.

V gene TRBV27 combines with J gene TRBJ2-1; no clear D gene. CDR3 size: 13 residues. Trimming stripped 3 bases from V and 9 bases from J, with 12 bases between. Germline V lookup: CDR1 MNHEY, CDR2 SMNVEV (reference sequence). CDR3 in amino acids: CASSLKGYGEQFF. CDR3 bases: TGTGCCAGCAGTTTGAAAGGGTACGGTGAGCAGTTCTTC.

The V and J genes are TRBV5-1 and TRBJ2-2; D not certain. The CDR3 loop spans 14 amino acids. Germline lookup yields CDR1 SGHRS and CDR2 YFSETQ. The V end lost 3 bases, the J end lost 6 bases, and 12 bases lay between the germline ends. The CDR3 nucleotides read TGCGCCAGCAGCTCATTTGGGGAATCCGGGGAGCTGTTTTTT. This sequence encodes CASSSFGESGELFF.

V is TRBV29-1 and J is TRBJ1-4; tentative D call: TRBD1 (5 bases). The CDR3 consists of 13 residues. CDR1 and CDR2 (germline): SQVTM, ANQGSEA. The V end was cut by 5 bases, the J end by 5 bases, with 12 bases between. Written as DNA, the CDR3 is TGCAGCGTTCTTATCGGGGGGAATGAAAAACTGTTTTTT. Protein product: CSVLIGGNEKLFF.

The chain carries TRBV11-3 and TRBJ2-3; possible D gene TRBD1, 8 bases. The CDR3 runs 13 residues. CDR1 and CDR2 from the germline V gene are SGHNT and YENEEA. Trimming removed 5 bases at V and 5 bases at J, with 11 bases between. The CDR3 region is CASSTGGGDTQYF. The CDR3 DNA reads TGTGCCAGCAGCACAGGGGGGGGAGATACGCAGTATTTT.

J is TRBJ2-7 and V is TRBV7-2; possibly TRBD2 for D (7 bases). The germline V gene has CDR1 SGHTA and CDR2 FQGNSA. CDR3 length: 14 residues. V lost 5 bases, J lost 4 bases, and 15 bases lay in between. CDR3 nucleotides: TGTGCCAGCAGCGTAACGGGGGGCTTTTACGAGCAGTACTTC. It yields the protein CASSVTGGFYEQYF.

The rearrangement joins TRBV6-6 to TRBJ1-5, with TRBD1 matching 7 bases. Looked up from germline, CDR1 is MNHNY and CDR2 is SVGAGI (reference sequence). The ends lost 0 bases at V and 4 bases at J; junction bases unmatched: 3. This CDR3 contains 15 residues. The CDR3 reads CASSYSGQLNQPQHF. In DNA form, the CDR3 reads TGTGCCAGCAGTTACTCGGGACAGCTGAATCAGCCCCAGCATTTT.

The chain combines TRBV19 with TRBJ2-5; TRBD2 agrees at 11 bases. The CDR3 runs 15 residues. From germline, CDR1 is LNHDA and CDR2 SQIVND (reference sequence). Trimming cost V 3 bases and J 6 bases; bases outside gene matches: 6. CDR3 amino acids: CASSITSGGMKTQYF. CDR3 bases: TGTGCCAGTAGTATTACTAGCGGGGGTATGAAGACCCAGTACTTC.

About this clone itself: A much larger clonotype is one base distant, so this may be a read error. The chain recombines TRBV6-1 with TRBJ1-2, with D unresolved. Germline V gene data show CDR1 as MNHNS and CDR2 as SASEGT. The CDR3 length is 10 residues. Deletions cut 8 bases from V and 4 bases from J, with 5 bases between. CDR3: CASRSYGYTF. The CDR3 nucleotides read TGTGCCAGCCGTTCCTATGGCTACACCTTC.

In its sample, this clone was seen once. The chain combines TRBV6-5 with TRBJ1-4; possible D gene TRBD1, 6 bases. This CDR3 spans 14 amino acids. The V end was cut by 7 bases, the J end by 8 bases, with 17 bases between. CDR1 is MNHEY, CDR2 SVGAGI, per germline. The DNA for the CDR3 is TGTGCCAGCACTCCCACCGGGACAAACGAAAAACTGTTTTTT. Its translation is CASTPTGTNEKLFF.

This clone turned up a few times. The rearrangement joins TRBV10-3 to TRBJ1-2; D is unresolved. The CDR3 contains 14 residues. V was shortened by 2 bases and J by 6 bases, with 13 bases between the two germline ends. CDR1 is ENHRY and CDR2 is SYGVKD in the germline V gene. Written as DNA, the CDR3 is TGTGCCATCAGTGAGGGGATAAGTAGCGATGGCTACACCTTC. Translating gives CAISEGISSDGYTF.

CDR3 protein: CASSIREDGETQYF. As DNA, the CDR3 is TGTGCCAGTAGTATAAGAGAGGACGGGGAGACCCAGTACTTC. The chain recombines TRBV19 with TRBJ2-5; D call uncertain. V dropped 2 bases and J dropped 5 bases, with 12 bases sitting between them. Germline V gene sequence: CDR1 LNHDA, CDR2 SQIVND (reference sequence). The CDR3 sequence is 14 residues long.

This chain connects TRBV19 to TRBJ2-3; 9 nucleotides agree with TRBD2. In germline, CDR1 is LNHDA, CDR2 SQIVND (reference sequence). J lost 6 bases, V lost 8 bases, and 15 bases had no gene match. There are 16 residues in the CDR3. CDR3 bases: TGTGCCAGTTCTAAAGGGTGGCGGGGGGGCTTGGATACGCAGTATTTT. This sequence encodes CASSKGWRGGLDTQYF.

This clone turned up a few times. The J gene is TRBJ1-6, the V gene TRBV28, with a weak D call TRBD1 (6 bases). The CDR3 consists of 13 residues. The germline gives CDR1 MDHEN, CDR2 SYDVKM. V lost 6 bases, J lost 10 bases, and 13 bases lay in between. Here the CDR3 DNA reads TGTGCCAGCAGCTTAGGGGGAGTGTCACCCCTCCACTTT. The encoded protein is CASSLGGVSPLHF.

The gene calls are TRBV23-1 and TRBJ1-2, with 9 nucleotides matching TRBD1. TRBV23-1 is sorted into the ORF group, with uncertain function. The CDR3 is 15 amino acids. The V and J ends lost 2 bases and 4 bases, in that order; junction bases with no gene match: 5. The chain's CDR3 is CASSQRTGEIYGYTF. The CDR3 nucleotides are TGCGCCAGCAGTCAACGGACAGGGGAGATCTATGGCTACACCTTC.

CDR3 sequence: CASSVTPGQGTGNTIYF. The CDR3 nucleotides read TGTGCCAGCAGCGTAACCCCCGGACAGGGTACTGGAAACACCATATATTTT. This rearrangement joins TRBV9 to TRBJ1-3; 8 bases line up with TRBD1. Germline CDR1 is SGDLS and CDR2 is YYNGEE. The CDR3 covers 17 residues. V gave up 1 base and J gave up 2 bases; unmatched junction bases: 8.

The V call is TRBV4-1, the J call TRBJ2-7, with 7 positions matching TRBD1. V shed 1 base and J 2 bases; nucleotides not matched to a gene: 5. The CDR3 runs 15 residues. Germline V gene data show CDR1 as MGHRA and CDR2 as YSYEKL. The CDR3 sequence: CASSQVGTVPYEQYF. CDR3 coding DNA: TGCGCCAGCAGCCAAGTTGGGACAGTTCCCTACGAGCAGTACTTC.

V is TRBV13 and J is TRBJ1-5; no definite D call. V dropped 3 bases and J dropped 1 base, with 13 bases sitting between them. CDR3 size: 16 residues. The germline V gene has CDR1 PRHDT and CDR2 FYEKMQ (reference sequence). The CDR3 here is CASSFRQAASNQPQHF. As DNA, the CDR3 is TGTGCCAGCAGCTTTAGGCAGGCAGCAAGCAATCAGCCCCAGCATTTT.

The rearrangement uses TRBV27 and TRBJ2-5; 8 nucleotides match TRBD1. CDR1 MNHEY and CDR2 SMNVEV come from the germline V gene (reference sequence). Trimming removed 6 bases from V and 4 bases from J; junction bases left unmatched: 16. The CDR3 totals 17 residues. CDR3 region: CASSKRQGKDRRETQYF. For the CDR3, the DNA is TGTGCCAGCAGCAAAAGACAGGGGAAGGATCGGAGAGAGACCCAGTACTTC.

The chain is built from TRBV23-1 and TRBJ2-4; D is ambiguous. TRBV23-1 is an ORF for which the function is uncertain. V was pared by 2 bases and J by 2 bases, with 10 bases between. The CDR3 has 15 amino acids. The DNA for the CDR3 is TGCGCCAGCAGTCAAGTACAGCGATCCAAAAACATTCAGTACTTC. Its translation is CASSQVQRSKNIQYF.

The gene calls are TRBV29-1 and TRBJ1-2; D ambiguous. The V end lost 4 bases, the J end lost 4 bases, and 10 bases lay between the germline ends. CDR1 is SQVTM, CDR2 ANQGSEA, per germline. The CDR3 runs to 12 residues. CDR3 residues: CSVVWGTYGYTF. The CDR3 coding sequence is TGCAGCGTTGTCTGGGGTACCTATGGCTACACCTTC.

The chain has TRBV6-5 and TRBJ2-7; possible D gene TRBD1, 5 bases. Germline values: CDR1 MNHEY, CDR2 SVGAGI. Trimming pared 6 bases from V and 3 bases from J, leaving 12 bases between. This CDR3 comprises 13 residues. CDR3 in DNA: TGTGCCAGCAGCCGTAACCAGGGCTACGAGCAGTACTTC. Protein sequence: CASSRNQGYEQYF.

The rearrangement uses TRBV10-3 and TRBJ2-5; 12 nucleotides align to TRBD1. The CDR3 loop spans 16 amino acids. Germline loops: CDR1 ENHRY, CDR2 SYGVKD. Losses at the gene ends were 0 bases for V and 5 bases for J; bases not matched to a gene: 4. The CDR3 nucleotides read TGTGCCATCAGTGAGTCCGGGACAGGGGGCGGCGAGACCCAGTACTTC. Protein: CAISESGTGGGETQYF.

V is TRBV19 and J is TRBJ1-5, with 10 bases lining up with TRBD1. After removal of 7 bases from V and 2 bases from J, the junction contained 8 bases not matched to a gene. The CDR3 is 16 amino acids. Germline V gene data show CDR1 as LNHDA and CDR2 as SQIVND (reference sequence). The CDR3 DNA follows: TGTGCCAGTAACCTCGGCGGGACAGGGGGCAATCAGCCCCAGCATTTT. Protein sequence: CASNLGGTGGNQPQHF.

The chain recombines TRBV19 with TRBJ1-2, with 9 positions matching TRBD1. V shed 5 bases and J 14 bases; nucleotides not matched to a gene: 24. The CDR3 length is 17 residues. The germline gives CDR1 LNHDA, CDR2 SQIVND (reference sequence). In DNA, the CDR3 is TGTGCCAGTAGTGATCAGACCCCGGCGGGACAGGGCCGCCTATTTACCTTC. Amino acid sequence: CASSDQTPAGQGRLFTF.